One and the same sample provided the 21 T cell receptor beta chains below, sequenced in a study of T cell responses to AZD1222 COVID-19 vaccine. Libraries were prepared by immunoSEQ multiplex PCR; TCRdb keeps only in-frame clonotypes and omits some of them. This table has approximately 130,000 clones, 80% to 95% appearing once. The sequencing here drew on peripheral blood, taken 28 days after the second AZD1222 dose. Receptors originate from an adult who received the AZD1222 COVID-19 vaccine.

CDR3 protein: CASSQEGQGAFF. In DNA form, the CDR3 reads TGTGCCAGCAGCCAAGAGGGACAGGGGGCTTTCTTT. V gene TRBV3-1 (or the pseudogene TRBV3-2) combines with J gene TRBJ1-1, with TRBD1 identical over 10 bases. CDR1 is LGHDT, CDR2 YNNKEL, per germline (reference sequence). J gave up 11 bases and V 0 bases, and 0 bases lay outside the gene matches. The CDR3 has 12 residues.

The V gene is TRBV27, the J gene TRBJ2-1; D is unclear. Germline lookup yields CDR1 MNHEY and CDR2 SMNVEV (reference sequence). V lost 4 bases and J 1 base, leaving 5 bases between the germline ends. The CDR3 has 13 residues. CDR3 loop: CASSSDSYNEQFF. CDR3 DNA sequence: TGTGCCAGCAGTTCCGATTCCTACAATGAGCAGTTCTTC.

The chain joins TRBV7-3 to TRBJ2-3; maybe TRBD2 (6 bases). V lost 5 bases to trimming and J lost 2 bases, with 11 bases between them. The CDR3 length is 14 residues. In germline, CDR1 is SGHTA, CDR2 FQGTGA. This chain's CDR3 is CASSLGLTTDTQYF. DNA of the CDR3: TGTGCCAGCAGCCTTGGACTAACCACAGATACGCAGTATTTT.

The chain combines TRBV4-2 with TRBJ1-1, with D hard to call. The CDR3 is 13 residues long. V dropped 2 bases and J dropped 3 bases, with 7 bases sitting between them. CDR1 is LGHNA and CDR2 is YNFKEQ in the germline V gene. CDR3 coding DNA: TGTGCCAGCAGCCAACCGGGAGACACTGAAGCTTTCTTT. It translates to CASSQPGDTEAFF.

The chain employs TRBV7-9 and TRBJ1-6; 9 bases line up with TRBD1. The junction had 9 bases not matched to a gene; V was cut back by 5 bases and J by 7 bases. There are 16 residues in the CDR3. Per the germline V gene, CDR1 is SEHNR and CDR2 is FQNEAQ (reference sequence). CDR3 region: CASSPRSGTGNSPLHF. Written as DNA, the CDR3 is TGTGCCAGCAGCCCACGGTCCGGGACAGGGAATTCACCCCTCCACTTT.

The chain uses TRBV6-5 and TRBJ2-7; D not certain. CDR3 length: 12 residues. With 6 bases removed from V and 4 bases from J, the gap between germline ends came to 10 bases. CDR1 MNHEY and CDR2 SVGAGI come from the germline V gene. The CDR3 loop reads CASSRPDYEQYF. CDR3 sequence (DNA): TGTGCCAGCAGCAGGCCCGATTACGAGCAGTACTTC.

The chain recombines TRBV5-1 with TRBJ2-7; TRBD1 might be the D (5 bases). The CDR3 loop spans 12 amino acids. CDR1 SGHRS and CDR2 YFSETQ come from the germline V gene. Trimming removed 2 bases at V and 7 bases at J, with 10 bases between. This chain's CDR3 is CASSFDSWEQYF. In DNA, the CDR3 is TGCGCCAGCAGCTTTGACAGCTGGGAGCAGTACTTC.

For the CDR3, the DNA is TGCAGCGTTGTAGAAGCGGGAGGGGGGGAGCAGTACTTC. It is translated as CSVVEAGGGEQYF. The chain uses TRBV29-1 and TRBJ2-7; 10 nucleotides agree with TRBD2. Germline lookup yields CDR1 SQVTM and CDR2 ANQGSEA. The CDR3 runs 13 residues. The J segment lost 7 bases and the V segment lost 4 bases, leaving 7 bases of the junction unmatched.

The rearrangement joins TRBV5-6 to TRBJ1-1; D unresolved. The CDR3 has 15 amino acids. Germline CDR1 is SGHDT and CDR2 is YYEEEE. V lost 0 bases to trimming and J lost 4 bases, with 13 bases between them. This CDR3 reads CASSLVAIPSTEAFF. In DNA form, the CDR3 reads TGTGCCAGCAGCTTGGTGGCCATACCGAGCACTGAAGCTTTCTTT.

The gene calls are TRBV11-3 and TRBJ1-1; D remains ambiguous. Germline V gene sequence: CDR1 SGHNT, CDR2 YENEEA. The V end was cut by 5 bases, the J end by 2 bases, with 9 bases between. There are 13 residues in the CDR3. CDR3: CASSKDGNTEAFF. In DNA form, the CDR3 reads TGTGCCAGCAGCAAGGACGGTAACACTGAAGCTTTCTTT.

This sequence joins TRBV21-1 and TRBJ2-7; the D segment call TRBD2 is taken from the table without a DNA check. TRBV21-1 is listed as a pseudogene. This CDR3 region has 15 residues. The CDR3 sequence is CASLPRGDGSYEQYF. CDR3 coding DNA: TGTGCCAGCTTACCCCGTGGGGACGGGAGCTACGAGCAGTACTTC.

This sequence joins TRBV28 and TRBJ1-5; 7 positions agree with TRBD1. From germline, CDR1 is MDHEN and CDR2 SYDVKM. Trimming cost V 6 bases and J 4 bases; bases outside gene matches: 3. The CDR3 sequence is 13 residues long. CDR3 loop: CASRSGGNQPQHF. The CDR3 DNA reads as TGTGCCAGCAGGTCAGGGGGGAATCAGCCCCAGCATTTT.

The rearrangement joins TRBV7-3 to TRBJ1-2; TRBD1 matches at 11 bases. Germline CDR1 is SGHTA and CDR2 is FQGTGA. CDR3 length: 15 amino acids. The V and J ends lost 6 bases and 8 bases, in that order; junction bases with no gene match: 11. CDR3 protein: CASSPGSWTGGGYTF. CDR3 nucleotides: TGTGCCAGCAGTCCCGGATCGTGGACAGGGGGCGGCTACACCTTC. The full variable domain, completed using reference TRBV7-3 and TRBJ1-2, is GAGVSQTPSNKVTEKGKYVELRCDPISGHTALYWYRQSLGQGPEFLIYFQGTGAADDSGLPNDRFFAVRPEGSVSTLKIQRTERGDSAVYLCASSPGSWTGGGYTFGSGTRLTVV.

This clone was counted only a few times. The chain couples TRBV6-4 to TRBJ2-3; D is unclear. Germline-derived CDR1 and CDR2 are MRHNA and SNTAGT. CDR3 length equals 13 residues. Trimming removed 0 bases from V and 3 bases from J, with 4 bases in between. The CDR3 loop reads CASSDSTTDTQYF. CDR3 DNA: TGTGCCAGCAGTGACTCCACGACAGATACGCAGTATTTT.

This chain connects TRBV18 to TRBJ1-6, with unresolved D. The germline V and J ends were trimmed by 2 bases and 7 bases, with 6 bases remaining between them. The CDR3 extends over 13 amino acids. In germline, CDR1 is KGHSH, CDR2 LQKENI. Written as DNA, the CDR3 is TGTGCCAGCTCACCAGGGGTAAATTCACCCCTCCACTTT. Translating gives CASSPGVNSPLHF. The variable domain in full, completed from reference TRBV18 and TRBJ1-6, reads NAGVMQNPRHLVRRRGQEARLRCSPMKGHSHVYWYRQLPEEGLKFMVYLQKENIIDESGMPKERFSAEFPKEGPSILRIQQVVRGDSAAYFCASSPGVNSPLHFGNGTRLTVT.

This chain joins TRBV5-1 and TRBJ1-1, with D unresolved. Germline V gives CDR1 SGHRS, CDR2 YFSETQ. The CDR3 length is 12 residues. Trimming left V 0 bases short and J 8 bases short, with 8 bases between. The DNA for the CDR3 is TGCGCCAGCAGCTTGGCCGGGTGGGAAGCTTTCTTT. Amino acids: CASSLAGWEAFF.

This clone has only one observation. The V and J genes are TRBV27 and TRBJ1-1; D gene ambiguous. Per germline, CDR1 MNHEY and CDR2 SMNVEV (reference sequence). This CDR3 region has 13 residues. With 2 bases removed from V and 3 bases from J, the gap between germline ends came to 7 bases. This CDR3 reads CASSLGLDTEAFF. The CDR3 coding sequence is TGTGCCAGCAGTTTAGGGTTAGACACTGAAGCTTTCTTT.

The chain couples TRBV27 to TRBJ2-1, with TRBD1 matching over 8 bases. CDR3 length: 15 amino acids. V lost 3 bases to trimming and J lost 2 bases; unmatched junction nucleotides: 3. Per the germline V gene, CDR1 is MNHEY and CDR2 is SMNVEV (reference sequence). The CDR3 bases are TGTGCCAGCAGTTTTCGGACAGGGACCTACAATGAGCAGTTCTTC. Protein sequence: CASSFRTGTYNEQFF.

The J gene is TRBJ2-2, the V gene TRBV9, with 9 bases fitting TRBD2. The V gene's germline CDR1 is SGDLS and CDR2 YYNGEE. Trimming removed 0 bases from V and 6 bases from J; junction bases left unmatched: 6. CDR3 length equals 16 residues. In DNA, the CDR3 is TGTGCCAGCAGCGTAGTTGGTAGCGGGAGTCCCGGGGAGCTGTTTTTT. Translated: CASSVVGSGSPGELFF.

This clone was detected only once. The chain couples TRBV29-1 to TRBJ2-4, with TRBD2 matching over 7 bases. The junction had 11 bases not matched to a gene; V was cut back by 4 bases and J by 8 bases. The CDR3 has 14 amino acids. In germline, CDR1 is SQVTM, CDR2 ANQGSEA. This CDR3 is CSVVGGRGGDIQYF. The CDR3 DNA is TGCAGCGTTGTTGGAGGGAGGGGTGGTGACATTCAGTACTTC.

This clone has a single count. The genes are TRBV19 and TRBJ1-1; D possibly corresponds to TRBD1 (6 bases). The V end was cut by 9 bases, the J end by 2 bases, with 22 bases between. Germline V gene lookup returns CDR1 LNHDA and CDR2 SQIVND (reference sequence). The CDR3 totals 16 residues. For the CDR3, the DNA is TGTGCCAGCAATATGGGGGGGCAGCGCCCAAACACTGAAGCTTTCTTT. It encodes CASNMGGQRPNTEAFF.